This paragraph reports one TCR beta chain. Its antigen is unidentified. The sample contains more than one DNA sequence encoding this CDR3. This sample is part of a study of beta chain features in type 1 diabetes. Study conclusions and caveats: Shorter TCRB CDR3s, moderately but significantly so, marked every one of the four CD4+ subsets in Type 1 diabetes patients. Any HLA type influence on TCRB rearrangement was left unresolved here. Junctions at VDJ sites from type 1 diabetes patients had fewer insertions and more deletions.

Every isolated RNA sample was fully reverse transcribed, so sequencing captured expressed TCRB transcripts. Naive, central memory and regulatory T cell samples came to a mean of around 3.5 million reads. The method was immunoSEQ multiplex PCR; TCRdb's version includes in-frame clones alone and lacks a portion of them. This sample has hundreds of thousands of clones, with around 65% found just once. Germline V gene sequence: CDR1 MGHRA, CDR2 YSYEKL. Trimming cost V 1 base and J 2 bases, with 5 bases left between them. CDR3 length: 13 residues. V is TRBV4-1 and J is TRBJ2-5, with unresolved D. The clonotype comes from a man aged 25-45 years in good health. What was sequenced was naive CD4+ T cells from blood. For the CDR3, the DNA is TGCGCCAGCAGCCAAGGCTTGCAAGAGACCCAGTACTTC. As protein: CASSQGLQETQYF.